The clone carrying this T cell receptor (gamma chain) was picked up a small number of times. The protein in TCRdb stems from a much larger clone and differs at residue 11 from this DNA's translation, likely a read error; here the protein is translated from the DNA. The CDR3 extends over 17 amino acids. Germline V gives CDR1 GITISATS, CDR2 ISYDGTV (reference sequence). These data are taken from a study of gamma-delta T cells after stem cell transplantation. TCRdb ran CATT on the RT-PCR reads. This table holds a few thousand gamma-chain clones, less than 8.5% found once. The V gene is TRGV9, the J gene TRGJP. TCRdb offers no J gene call, so here the DNA was matched to germline to obtain one. This receptor was taken from a human donor. It is not recorded whose cells these are; they may come from a transplant donor. The material sequenced was gamma-delta T cells. The CDR3 sequence: CALWDAEQELCKKIKVF. CDR3 sequence (DNA): TGTGCCTTGTGGGATGCAGAACAAGAGTTGTGCAAAAAAATCAAGGTATTT.